Below are 19 T cell receptor beta chains sequenced from a single sample in a study of T cell responses to AZD1222 COVID-19 vaccine. TCRdb's copy holds only in-frame clones and misses some; the assay was immunoSEQ multiplex PCR. In the table there are about 150,000 clones, 90% of which are singletons. The material was peripheral blood, obtained on day 0 of AZD1222 vaccination. The origin of the receptors is an adult in good health.

The table lists this clone with a few counts. V is TRBV12-3 or TRBV12-4 and J is TRBJ1-2; D unresolved. V lost 3 bases and J 7 bases, leaving 12 bases between the germline ends. The CDR3 loop spans 13 amino acids. CDR3 DNA: TGTGCCAGCAGTTTTGACCTACGGGGTGGCTACACCTTC. Its translation is CASSFDLRGGYTF.

The gene calls are TRBV5-1 and TRBJ1-5; no reliable D call. The germline gives CDR1 SGHRS, CDR2 YFSETQ. The V end was cut by 4 bases, the J end by 3 bases, with 17 bases between. The CDR3 spans 16 residues. The CDR3 DNA reads as TGCGCCAGCAGCCCCACTCCTAGGGATTACAATCAGCCCCAGCATTTT. Its protein product is CASSPTPRDYNQPQHF.

This chain connects TRBV3-1 (or the pseudogene TRBV3-2) to TRBJ1-2; a weak D match, TRBD1 (5 bases). This CDR3 region has 13 residues. Germline CDR1 and CDR2: LGHDT and YNNKEL (reference sequence). V lost 4 bases, J lost 0 bases, and 6 bases lay in between. CDR3 amino acids: CASSPTANYGYTF. The CDR3 DNA is TGTGCCAGCAGCCCGACAGCTAACTATGGCTACACCTTC.

The V call is TRBV2, the J call TRBJ1-2; the match to TRBD1 covers 7 bases. From germline, CDR1 is SNHLY and CDR2 FYNNEI. The trim removed 10 bases at V and 7 bases at J, leaving 6 bases unmatched. The CDR3 totals 11 residues. As DNA, the CDR3 is TGTGCCACCTTACAGGGGCTTGGCTACACCTTC. Its protein is CATLQGLGYTF.

The chain has TRBV13 and TRBJ2-1; 8 nucleotides match TRBD2. In germline, CDR1 is PRHDT, CDR2 FYEKMQ (reference sequence). The CDR3 is 15 amino acids. After removal of 2 bases from V and 6 bases from J, the junction contained 6 bases not matched to a gene. The CDR3 protein is CASSLRTGGPNEQFF. In nucleotides, the CDR3 is TGTGCCAGCAGCTTACGAACGGGAGGGCCCAATGAGCAGTTCTTC.

The genes are TRBV7-8 and TRBJ1-4; no definite D call. V was trimmed by 5 bases and J by 5 bases, leaving 9 bases between them. CDR3 length: 13 residues. In germline, CDR1 is SGHVS, CDR2 FQNEAQ. The CDR3 sequence: CASSREPNEKLFF. The CDR3 nucleotides are TGTGCCAGCAGCCGGGAACCGAATGAAAAACTGTTTTTT. Drawing the rest from reference TRBV7-8 and TRBJ1-4, the complete variable domain is GAGVSQSPRYKVAKRGQDVALRCDPISGHVSLFWYQQALGQGPEFLTYFQNEAQLDKSGLPSDRFFAERPEGSVSTLKIQRTQQEDSAVYLCASSREPNEKLFFGSGTQLSVL.

This clone was detected once. The same CDR3 is also encoded by other DNA sequences in this sample. The rearrangement joins TRBV5-1 to TRBJ2-3, with TRBD1 matching over 9 bases. V trimming: 3 bases; J trimming: 3 bases; junction bases outside the gene matches: 2. Germline CDR1 reads SGHRS; CDR2 reads YFSETQ. The CDR3 is made up of 14 amino acids. The CDR3 sequence: CASSSGQGTDTQYF. The DNA for the CDR3 is TGCGCCAGCAGCTCCGGACAGGGGACAGATACGCAGTATTTT.

The chain employs TRBV9 and TRBJ1-1; D unclear. Trimming took off 0 bases at V and 5 bases at J, with 14 bases between the two ends. The CDR3 runs 15 residues. The V gene's germline CDR1 is SGDLS and CDR2 YYNGEE. The CDR3 region has the DNA TGTGCCAGCAGCGTAGGAGCAAGGGAATGGACTGAAGCTTTCTTT. Translating gives CASSVGAREWTEAFF.

CDR3 residues: CASSPWGQDNYGYTF. CDR3 DNA sequence: TGTGCCAGCAGTCCCTGGGGACAGGATAACTATGGCTACACCTTC. V is TRBV27 and J is TRBJ1-2, with TRBD1 identical over 8 bases. Germline-derived CDR1 and CDR2 are MNHEY and SMNVEV (reference sequence). The V and J ends lost 5 bases and 1 base, in that order; junction bases with no gene match: 6. This CDR3 region has 15 residues.

The genes are TRBV5-4 and TRBJ1-2; possibly TRBD1 for D (6 bases). The CDR3 extends over 13 amino acids. CDR1 is SGHNT, CDR2 YYREEE, per germline (reference sequence). V was cut by 4 bases and J by 5 bases, with 12 bases left in between. The CDR3 DNA follows: TGTGCCAGCAGCGAGGGACAAATATATGGCTACACCTTC. Encoded protein: CASSEGQIYGYTF.

This clone appeared a single time. V is TRBV19 and J is TRBJ1-2; D possibly corresponds to TRBD1 (5 bases). V was trimmed by 3 bases and J by 1 base, leaving 9 bases between them. This CDR3 is 14 amino acids long. Germline loops: CDR1 LNHDA, CDR2 SQIVND (reference sequence). CDR3 sequence reads: CASSMLGVNYGYTF. The DNA for the CDR3 is TGTGCCAGTAGTATGTTGGGGGTTAACTATGGCTACACCTTC. The full variable domain, its missing parts supplied by reference TRBV19 and TRBJ1-2, is DGGITQSPKYLFRKEGQNVTLSCEQNLNHDAMYWYRQDPGQGLRLIYYSQIVNDFQKGDIAEGYSVSREKKESFPLTVTSAQKNPTAFYLCASSMLGVNYGYTFGSGTRLTVV.

V gene TRBV12-3 or TRBV12-4 combines with J gene TRBJ2-3; D gene uncertain. The CDR3 is 11 residues long. Trimming pared 6 bases from V and 2 bases from J, leaving 3 bases between. CDR3 DNA: TGTGCCAGCAGGAACACAGATACGCAGTATTTT. This sequence encodes CASRNTDTQYF.

The genes are TRBV5-8 and TRBJ2-7, with D possibly TRBD2 on 5 matching bases. The germline CDR1 and CDR2 sequences are SGHTS and YDEGEE. This CDR3 has 15 amino acids. Trimming stripped 1 base from V and 4 bases from J, with 15 bases between. The CDR3 here is CASSLRPSAEYEQYF. The CDR3 nucleotides read TGTGCCAGCAGCTTGCGGCCTTCAGCGGAGTACGAGCAGTACTTC.

Only one count was recorded for this clone. The chain couples TRBV28 to TRBJ1-3; 7 bases map to TRBD1. Germline lookup yields CDR1 MDHEN and CDR2 SYDVKM. Trimming at V came to 5 bases and at J to 8 bases, leaving 6 bases not matched to a gene. The CDR3 covers 13 residues. As DNA, the CDR3 is TGTGCCAGCAGTGTTAACAGGGGAGACACCATATATTTT. Amino acid sequence: CASSVNRGDTIYF.

The gene calls are TRBV4-2 and TRBJ2-5; possible D gene TRBD2, 7 bases. V was cut by 0 bases and J by 1 base, with 24 bases left in between. The length of the CDR3 is 20 residues. Germline CDR1 and CDR2: LGHNA and YNFKEQ. The CDR3 reads CASSQDPGSVAGASQETQYF. CDR3 in DNA: TGTGCCAGCAGCCAAGATCCCGGTTCCGTGGCGGGGGCGTCCCAAGAGACCCAGTACTTC.

The CDR3 spells CASRGRGGVHQPQHF. CDR3 bases: TGTGCCAGCAGGGGGAGGGGAGGGGTTCATCAGCCCCAGCATTTT. The chain uses TRBV6-5 and TRBJ1-5; possibly TRBD1 for D (5 bases). V was shortened by 6 bases and J by 5 bases, with 17 bases between the two germline ends. The germline V gene has CDR1 MNHEY and CDR2 SVGAGI. This CDR3 region has 15 residues.

CDR3 DNA sequence: TGTGCCAGTAGTAGCGCCGGGACAGGTTGGCACGAGCAGTACTTC. This gives the protein CASSSAGTGWHEQYF. The gene calls are TRBV19 and TRBJ2-7, with 8 nucleotides matching TRBD1. The length of the CDR3 is 15 residues. Germline CDR1 reads LNHDA; CDR2 reads SQIVND (reference sequence). Trimming removed 4 bases from V and 5 bases from J; junction bases left unmatched: 10.

This clone was picked up one time. This rearrangement joins TRBV29-1 to TRBJ2-2; TRBD2 is a possible D gene (6 bases). This CDR3 contains 15 residues. Per germline, CDR1 SQVTM and CDR2 ANQGSEA. The V and J ends lost 4 bases and 0 bases respectively, with 12 bases between them. In DNA form, the CDR3 reads TGCAGCGTTGGCCCCGGCGGGGCGAACACCGGGGAGCTGTTTTTT. Translated, it gives CSVGPGGANTGELFF.

This rearrangement joins TRBV6-2 or TRBV6-3 to TRBJ2-7; 8 bases fit TRBD1. The CDR3 runs to 14 residues. Germline V gene sequence: CDR1 MNHEY, CDR2 SVGEGT. With V trimmed by 5 bases and J by 3 bases, 6 bases remained unmatched. The CDR3 here is CASSAGTGYYEQYF. As DNA, the CDR3 is TGTGCCAGCAGTGCCGGGACAGGCTACTACGAGCAGTACTTC.